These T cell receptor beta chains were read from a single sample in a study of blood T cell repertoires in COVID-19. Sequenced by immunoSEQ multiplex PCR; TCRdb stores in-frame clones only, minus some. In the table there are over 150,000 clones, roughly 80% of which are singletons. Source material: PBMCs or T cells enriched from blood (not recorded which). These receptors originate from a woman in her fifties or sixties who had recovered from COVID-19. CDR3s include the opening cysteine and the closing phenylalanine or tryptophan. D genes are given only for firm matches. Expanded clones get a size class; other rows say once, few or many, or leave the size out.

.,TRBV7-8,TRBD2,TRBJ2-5,CASSLGERGGSETQYF,TGTGCCAGCAGCTTAGGGGAGCGGGGGGGCTCAGAGACCCAGTACTTC
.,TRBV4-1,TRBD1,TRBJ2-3,CASSRTGDTQYF,TGCGCCAGCAGCAGGACAGGAGATACGCAGTATTTT
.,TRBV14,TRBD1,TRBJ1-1,CASSQLQGARNTEAFF,TGTGCCAGCAGCCAGCTACAGGGGGCGAGGAACACTGAAGCTTTCTTT
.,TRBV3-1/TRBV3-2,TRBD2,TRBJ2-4,CASSQGLSRDIQYF,TGTGCCAGCAGCCAGGGACTAAGTCGGGACATTCAGTACTTC
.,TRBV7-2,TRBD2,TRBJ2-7,CASSLAGGRYEQYF,TGTGCCAGCAGCTTAGCGGGGGGGAGATACGAGCAGTACTTC
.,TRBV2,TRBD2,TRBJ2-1,CASSSTGLAGYNEQFF,TGTGCCAGCAGTTCGACTGGGCTAGCGGGTTACAATGAGCAGTTCTTC
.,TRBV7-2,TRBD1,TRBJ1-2,CASSFTGESLFGYTF,TGTGCCAGCAGCTTTACAGGGGAGTCCCTATTTGGCTACACCTTC
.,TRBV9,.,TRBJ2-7,CASSATGTPTYEQYF,TGTGCCAGCAGCGCTACCGGGACACCGACCTACGAGCAGTACTTC
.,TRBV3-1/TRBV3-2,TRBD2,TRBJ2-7,CASSQDPLGGLAGESSYEQYF,TGTGCCAGCAGCCAAGATCCCCTTGGGGGACTAGCGGGGGAGAGCTCCTACGAGCAGTACTTC
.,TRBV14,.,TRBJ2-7,CASSQYAGTYEQYF,TGTGCCAGCAGCCAATACGCAGGTACCTACGAGCAGTACTTC
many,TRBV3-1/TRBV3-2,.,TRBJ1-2,CASSRQDTNYGYTF,TGTGCCAGCAGTCGACAAGACACAAACTATGGCTACACCTTC
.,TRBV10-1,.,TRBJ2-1,CASSESPNLEGNEQFF,TGCGCCAGCAGTGAGTCCCCGAACCTGGAGGGAAATGAGCAGTTCTTC
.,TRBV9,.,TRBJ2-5,CASSRSGVQETQYF,TGTGCCAGCAGCCGGTCGGGGGTTCAAGAGACCCAGTACTTC
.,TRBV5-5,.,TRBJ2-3,CASSFPSASYF,TGTGCCAGCAGCTTCCCTAGCGCATCCTATTTT
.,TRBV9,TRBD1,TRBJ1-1,CASSETGTGDTEAFF,TGTGCCAGCAGCGAGACCGGGACAGGGGACACTGAAGCTTTCTTT
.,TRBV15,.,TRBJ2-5,CATSRGLQETQYF,TGTGCCACCAGCAGAGGACTGCAAGAGACCCAGTACTTC
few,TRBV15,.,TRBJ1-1,CATSRDPAGANTEAFF,TGTGCCACCAGCAGAGATCCGGCAGGGGCGAACACTGAAGCTTTCTTT
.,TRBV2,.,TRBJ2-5,CASSEASASETKETQYF,TGTGCCAGCAGTGAAGCATCGGCTAGCGAGACAAAAGAGACCCAGTACTTC
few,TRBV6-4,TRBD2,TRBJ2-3,CASSRGLAGSTDTQYF,TGTGCCAGCAGTCGAGGACTAGCGGGGAGCACAGATACGCAGTATTTT
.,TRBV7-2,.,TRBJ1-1,CASSSQGSGMNTEAFF,TGTGCCAGCAGCTCGCAGGGGAGTGGCATGAACACTGAAGCTTTCTTT
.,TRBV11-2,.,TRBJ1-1,CASSLSGNTEAFF,TGTGCCAGCAGCTTGTCAGGGAACACTGAAGCTTTCTTT
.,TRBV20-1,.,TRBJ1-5,CSARDRGPQHF,TGCAGTGCTAGAGATCGGGGGCCCCAGCATTTT
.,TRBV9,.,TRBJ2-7,CASSKMDRAYEQYF,TGTGCCAGCAGCAAAATGGACAGAGCCTACGAGCAGTACTTC
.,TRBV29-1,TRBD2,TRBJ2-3,CSVEEFAGGGADTQYF,TGCAGCGTTGAAGAGTTTGCGGGGGGAGGCGCAGATACGCAGTATTTT
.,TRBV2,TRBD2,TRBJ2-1,CASKVSGGYNEQFF,TGTGCCAGCAAGGTTAGCGGGGGCTACAATGAGCAGTTCTTC
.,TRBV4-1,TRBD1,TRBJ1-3,CASSDRQGSGNTIYF,TGCGCCAGCAGCGACCGACAGGGCTCTGGAAACACCATATATTTT
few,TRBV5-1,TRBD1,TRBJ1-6,CASSWTGLDSPLHF,TGCGCCAGCAGCTGGACAGGGTTAGATTCACCCCTCCACTTT
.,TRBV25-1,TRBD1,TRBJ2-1,CASSLQGNEQFF,TGTGCCAGCAGCTTACAGGGGAATGAGCAGTTCTTC
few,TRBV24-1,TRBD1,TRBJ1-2,CATSDPAGTGFSGYTF,TGTGCCACCAGTGACCCGGCCGGGACAGGGTTCAGTGGCTACACCTTC
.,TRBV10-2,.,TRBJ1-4,CASKGRVDEKLFF,TGCGCCAGCAAAGGCAGGGTGGATGAAAAACTGTTTTTT
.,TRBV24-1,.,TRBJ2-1,CATSVASEQFF,TGTGCCACCAGTGTCGCGTCCGAGCAGTTCTTC
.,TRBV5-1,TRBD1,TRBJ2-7,CASSSGQGDTYEQYF,TGCGCCAGCAGCTCGGGACAGGGGGACACCTACGAGCAGTACTTC
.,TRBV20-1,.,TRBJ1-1,CSAHRVSEAFF,TGCAGTGCCCACAGGGTATCTGAAGCTTTCTTT
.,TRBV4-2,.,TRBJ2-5,CASSQVAGETQYF,TGTGCCAGCAGCCAAGTCGCGGGGGAGACCCAGTACTTC
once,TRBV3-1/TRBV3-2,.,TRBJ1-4,CASSQQLNNEKLFF,TGTGCCAGCAGCCAACAACTTAATAATGAAAAACTGTTTTTT
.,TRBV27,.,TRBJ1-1,CASSLWGDTEAFF,TGTGCCAGCAGTTTATGGGGGGACACTGAAGCTTTCTTT